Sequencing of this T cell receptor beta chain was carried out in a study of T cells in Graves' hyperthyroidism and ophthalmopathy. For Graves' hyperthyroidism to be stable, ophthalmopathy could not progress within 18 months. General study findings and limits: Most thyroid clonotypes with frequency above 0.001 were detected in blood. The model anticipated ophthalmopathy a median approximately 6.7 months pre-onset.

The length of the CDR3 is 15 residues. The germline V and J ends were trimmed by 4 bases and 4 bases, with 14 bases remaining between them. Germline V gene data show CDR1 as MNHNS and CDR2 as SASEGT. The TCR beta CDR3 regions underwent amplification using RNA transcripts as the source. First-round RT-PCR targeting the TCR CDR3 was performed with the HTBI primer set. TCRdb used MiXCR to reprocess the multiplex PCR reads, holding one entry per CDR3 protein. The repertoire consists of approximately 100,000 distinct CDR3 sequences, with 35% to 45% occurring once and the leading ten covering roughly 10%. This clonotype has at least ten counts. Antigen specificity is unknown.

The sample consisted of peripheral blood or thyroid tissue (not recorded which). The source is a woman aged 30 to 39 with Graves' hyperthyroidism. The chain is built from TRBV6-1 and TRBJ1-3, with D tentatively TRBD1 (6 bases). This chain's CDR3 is CASSAGGAIGNTIYF. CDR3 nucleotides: TGTGCCAGCAGTGCCGGGGGGGCGATCGGAAACACCATATATTTT.